Listed below are T cell receptor beta chains from one sample, sequenced in a study of radiation and T cells in renal cell carcinoma. Using immunoSEQ multiplex PCR, the repertoire was profiled, and TCRdb retains in-frame clones only, with some absent. The sample yields just over 150,000 clones, approximately 88% seen once. The material sequenced was blood, taken from a patient whose treatment included radiotherapy and nephrectomy. Receptor source: a woman between 50 and 59 years old with renal cell carcinoma. CDR3s include the opening cysteine and the closing phenylalanine or tryptophan. D genes are given only for firm matches. Part of the rows lack a size; the others show once, few, many or a class for expanded clones.

v_gene: TRBV5-4
abundance: -
j_gene: TRBJ1-2
d_gene: TRBD1
CDR3aa: CASSWQGQGSFGYTF
CDR3nt: TGTGCCAGCAGCTGGCAGGGACAGGGGTCGTTTGGCTACACCTTC

v_gene: TRBV7-3
abundance: -
j_gene: TRBJ2-1
d_gene: -
CDR3aa: CASSPQGHRYNEQFF
CDR3nt: TGTGCCAGCAGCCCACAAGGGCATCGCTACAATGAGCAGTTCTTC

v_gene: TRBV19
abundance: once
j_gene: TRBJ2-5
d_gene: TRBD2
CDR3aa: CASTRYGASGGETQYF
CDR3nt: TGTGCCAGTACCCGCTACGGGGCTAGCGGGGGAGAGACCCAGTACTTC

v_gene: TRBV4-2
abundance: -
j_gene: TRBJ2-3
d_gene: -
CDR3aa: CASSQRSVSSTDTQYF
CDR3nt: TGTGCCAGCAGCCAACGTAGCGTGTCTAGCACAGATACGCAGTATTTT

v_gene: TRBV6-6
abundance: -
j_gene: TRBJ1-1
d_gene: -
CDR3aa: CASSYEGLNTEAFF
CDR3nt: TGTGCCAGCAGTTACGAGGGTTTGAACACTGAAGCTTTCTTT

v_gene: TRBV9
abundance: -
j_gene: TRBJ2-1
d_gene: -
CDR3aa: CASSGGPPSSYNEQFF
CDR3nt: TGTGCCAGCAGCGGAGGACCGCCGAGCTCCTACAATGAGCAGTTCTTC

v_gene: TRBV16
abundance: once
j_gene: TRBJ1-1
d_gene: -
CDR3aa: CASSQLRGAAEAFF
CDR3nt: TGTGCCAGCAGCCAGCTTAGGGGCGCGGCTGAAGCTTTCTTT

v_gene: TRBV2
abundance: -
j_gene: TRBJ1-6
d_gene: -
CDR3aa: CASISDRSSYNSPLHF
CDR3nt: TGTGCCAGCATTTCGGACAGATCCTCCTATAATTCACCCCTCCACTTT

v_gene: TRBV30
abundance: -
j_gene: TRBJ2-5
d_gene: -
CDR3aa: CAWSQGGTLQETQYF
CDR3nt: TGTGCCTGGAGTCAAGGGGGGACTTTACAAGAGACCCAGTACTTC

v_gene: TRBV5-1
abundance: -
j_gene: TRBJ1-2
d_gene: TRBD1
CDR3aa: CASSLWDRGKGLDGYTF
CDR3nt: TGCGCCAGCAGCTTGTGGGACAGGGGGAAAGGGTTGGATGGCTACACCTTC

v_gene: TRBV5-1
abundance: -
j_gene: TRBJ2-7
d_gene: -
CDR3aa: CASSQQASSYEQYF
CDR3nt: TGCGCCAGCAGCCAGCAAGCCAGCTCCTACGAGCAGTACTTC

v_gene: TRBV4-2
abundance: few
j_gene: TRBJ1-5
d_gene: -
CDR3aa: CASSQENKEAEGQPQHF
CDR3nt: TGTGCCAGCAGCCAAGAAAATAAAGAGGCTGAGGGACAGCCCCAGCATTTT

v_gene: TRBV5-1
abundance: -
j_gene: TRBJ2-2
d_gene: -
CDR3aa: CASSLDGDLLTGELFF
CDR3nt: TGCGCCAGCAGCTTAGACGGAGACCTACTCACCGGGGAGCTGTTTTTT

v_gene: TRBV7-2
abundance: -
j_gene: TRBJ2-2
d_gene: TRBD2
CDR3aa: CASGIAGGLTGELFF
CDR3nt: TGTGCCAGCGGAATAGCGGGGGGGCTCACCGGGGAGCTGTTTTTT

v_gene: TRBV28
abundance: -
j_gene: TRBJ2-2
d_gene: -
CDR3aa: CASRITLGGELFF
CDR3nt: TGTGCCAGCAGAATTACCCTGGGCGGGGAGCTGTTTTTT

v_gene: TRBV9
abundance: once
j_gene: TRBJ1-2
d_gene: -
CDR3aa: CASSVATWGQGKPNYGYTF
CDR3nt: TGTGCCAGCAGCGTAGCAACATGGGGACAAGGGAAGCCTAACTATGGCTACACCTTC

v_gene: TRBV2
abundance: once
j_gene: TRBJ1-2
d_gene: -
CDR3aa: CASSEASEGVYGYTF
CDR3nt: TGTGCCAGCAGTGAGGCTAGCGAGGGGGTCTATGGCTACACCTTC

v_gene: TRBV19
abundance: once
j_gene: TRBJ1-2
d_gene: -
CDR3aa: CATARVNYGYTF
CDR3nt: TGTGCCACCGCCAGAGTCAACTATGGCTACACCTTC

v_gene: TRBV7-8
abundance: once
j_gene: TRBJ2-5
d_gene: TRBD1
CDR3aa: CASSLQGVLETQYF
CDR3nt: TGTGCCAGCAGCTTACAGGGGGTCTTGGAGACCCAGTACTTC

v_gene: TRBV9
abundance: -
j_gene: TRBJ2-1
d_gene: -
CDR3aa: CASSVGGLSMVGEQFF
CDR3nt: TGTGCCAGCAGCGTAGGGGGACTCTCTATGGTAGGTGAGCAGTTCTTC

v_gene: TRBV5-1
abundance: few
j_gene: TRBJ1-6
d_gene: -
CDR3aa: CASADVYSYNSPLHF
CDR3nt: TGCGCCAGCGCGGACGTTTACTCCTATAATTCACCCCTCCACTTT

v_gene: TRBV29-1
abundance: -
j_gene: TRBJ2-2
d_gene: TRBD1
CDR3aa: CSVQRQGLDGELFF
CDR3nt: TGCAGCGTCCAGAGACAGGGGTTGGACGGGGAGCTGTTTTTT

v_gene: TRBV18
abundance: -
j_gene: TRBJ2-1
d_gene: TRBD2
CDR3aa: CASSPRLAGGGNEQFF
CDR3nt: TGTGCCAGCTCACCCCGACTAGCGGGGGGTGGGAATGAGCAGTTCTTC

v_gene: TRBV7-2
abundance: -
j_gene: TRBJ2-1
d_gene: -
CDR3aa: CASSPNLYNEQFF
CDR3nt: TGTGCCAGCAGCCCCAACCTCTACAATGAGCAGTTCTTC

v_gene: TRBV5-1
abundance: -
j_gene: TRBJ2-5
d_gene: -
CDR3aa: CASSLVTAHQETQYF
CDR3nt: TGCGCCAGCAGCTTGGTTACAGCCCACCAAGAGACCCAGTACTTC

v_gene: TRBV6-5
abundance: -
j_gene: TRBJ1-5
d_gene: TRBD1
CDR3aa: CASSADREADQPQHF
CDR3nt: TGTGCCAGCAGTGCCGACAGGGAAGCCGATCAGCCCCAGCATTTT

v_gene: TRBV18
abundance: -
j_gene: TRBJ2-1
d_gene: TRBD2
CDR3aa: CASSPPAASGGYEQFF
CDR3nt: TGTGCCAGCTCACCACCGGCAGCTAGCGGGGGTTATGAGCAGTTCTTC

v_gene: TRBV2
abundance: -
j_gene: TRBJ2-1
d_gene: -
CDR3aa: CASSEEGEQFF
CDR3nt: TGTGCCAGCAGTGAGGAGGGTGAGCAGTTCTTC

v_gene: TRBV9
abundance: -
j_gene: TRBJ2-3
d_gene: TRBD2
CDR3aa: CASSVWEGGIDTQYF
CDR3nt: TGTGCCAGCAGCGTCTGGGAGGGTGGGATAGATACGCAGTATTTT

v_gene: TRBV7-9
abundance: few
j_gene: TRBJ1-5
d_gene: -
CDR3aa: CASSSGDPGRPQHF
CDR3nt: TGTGCCAGCAGCTCTGGCGATCCTGGGCGGCCCCAGCATTTT

v_gene: TRBV6-5
abundance: -
j_gene: TRBJ1-1
d_gene: -
CDR3aa: CASSYSPSREAFF
CDR3nt: TGTGCCAGCAGTTACTCGCCCTCCCGTGAAGCTTTCTTT

v_gene: TRBV15
abundance: -
j_gene: TRBJ2-7
d_gene: -
CDR3aa: CATSRDLTRWYF
CDR3nt: TGTGCCACCAGCAGAGATCTGACGCGTTGGTACTTC

v_gene: TRBV7-9
abundance: -
j_gene: TRBJ1-2
d_gene: -
CDR3aa: CASSLVGAANLGGYTF
CDR3nt: TGTGCCAGCAGCTTAGTGGGGGCAGCCAATTTAGGGGGCTACACCTTC

v_gene: TRBV18
abundance: -
j_gene: TRBJ2-7
d_gene: -
CDR3aa: CASSIWGEEQYF
CDR3nt: TGTGCCAGCTCGATTTGGGGCGAGGAGCAGTACTTC

v_gene: TRBV9
abundance: -
j_gene: TRBJ1-2
d_gene: -
CDR3aa: CASSVAPPPENYGYTF
CDR3nt: TGTGCCAGCAGCGTAGCCCCTCCCCCCGAGAACTATGGCTACACCTTC

v_gene: TRBV2
abundance: once
j_gene: TRBJ2-3
d_gene: -
CDR3aa: CASSERATTDTQYF
CDR3nt: TGTGCCAGCAGTGAAAGGGCGACCACAGATACGCAGTATTTT

v_gene: TRBV5-6
abundance: -
j_gene: TRBJ2-3
d_gene: -
CDR3aa: CASSQLTQSLADTQYF
CDR3nt: TGTGCCAGCAGCCAATTGACGCAGAGCCTAGCGGATACGCAGTATTTT

v_gene: TRBV15
abundance: -
j_gene: TRBJ1-2
d_gene: -
CDR3aa: CATSTIRGGYTF
CDR3nt: TGTGCCACCAGCACCATCAGGGGTGGCTACACCTTC

v_gene: TRBV19
abundance: -
j_gene: TRBJ1-4
d_gene: -
CDR3aa: CASSPLPVEGEKLFF
CDR3nt: TGTGCCAGTAGTCCCCTCCCGGTTGAAGGAGAAAAACTGTTTTTT

v_gene: TRBV6-5
abundance: -
j_gene: TRBJ1-1
d_gene: TRBD1
CDR3aa: CASSSDRGGTEAFF
CDR3nt: TGTGCCAGCAGTTCGGACAGGGGAGGCACTGAAGCTTTCTTT

v_gene: TRBV7-3
abundance: -
j_gene: TRBJ1-1
d_gene: -
CDR3aa: CASSWAVNTEAFF
CDR3nt: TGTGCCAGCAGCTGGGCCGTAAACACTGAAGCTTTCTTT